This T cell receptor (beta chain) was obtained from a study of blood T cell repertoires in COVID-19 (dated by TCRdb to the early 2020s). Regarding the research as a whole: Samples covering the acute and convalescent phases of COVID-19 were provided by collaborators in the United States, Italy and Spain. The samples were drawn from the first 160 participants of the ongoing ImmuneRACE study and from roughly 1,300 subjects provided by 6 global collaborators. Sample metadata almost always included a de-identified subject ID, COVID-19 status, age in years and sex. A freely available public database, intended as a resource for researchers studying the immune response to SARS-CoV-2, is where the repertoires were released. The material from the prospective study consisted of cDNA or gDNA derived from T cells, B-cell-depleted T cells, or PBMCs. Subjects who had been exposed to COVID-19, were actively infected with it, or had recovered from it provided the deeply sampled blood TCRbeta repertoires that made up the dataset. Where available, HLA class I and class II types were taken from metadata supplied by the sample provider and were not determined by assay-based typing.

V is clipped by 4 bases and J by 0 bases, and the sequence between their germline boundaries is 9 bases long. Including the terminal cysteine and phenylalanine, the CDR3 comprises 13 residues. Left in the record is the CDR3 DNA by itself, 39 bases read in frame from the first base. The CDR1 and CDR2 encoded by the germline V gene are SQVTM and ANQGSEA. TCRbeta CDR3 regions were amplified from genomic DNA using the immunoSEQ Assay, a bias-controlled multiplex PCR. Per the original workflow: Within the assay, amplification of reference gene primers was used to estimate how many nucleated cells each sample contained. To quantify the absolute abundance of each unique TCRbeta CDR3 rearrangement, sequence reads were collapsed and filtered. For each sample, productive Simpson clonality was calculated as the square root of Simpson's diversity index across productive rearrangements. The source is immuneACCESS, and TCRdb retained only in-frame sequences with V and J called. Part of the clones is not carried over; for the studies checked, unresolved V genes explain less than half of this, and the remainder is unexplained. That table supplies the V and J calls and clone size; D and trimming were determined from the DNA. The sample table contains about 200,000 clones; only one count was recorded for about nine tenths of them. About 1.7% of the sample lies in the top ten.

Comments on this clone: Its antigen is not yet known. The record has no base qualities; no much larger clone is one base away.

Points the paper makes about the study in general: The amount of clinical and demographic metadata varied by source and participant and was provided uncurated.

Each collaborating institution followed its own protocols to collect whole blood in K2EDTA tubes. For TCRbeta analysis, collaborators shipped samples in one of three forms: frozen whole blood, isolated PBMCs, or DNA extracted from either of those sample types. The chain uses TRBV29-1 and TRBJ1-1, with the D gene too uncertain to name. Sequenced: peripheral blood. The source of this sequence is a man aged 18-30 years with active or convalescent COVID-19. The CDR3 protein is CSVVRALNTEAFF. The nucleotide sequence reads as follows: TGCAGCGTTGTGAGGGCCTTGAACACTGAAGCTTTCTTT.